The 15 T cell receptor beta chains below were found in one sample sequenced in a study of blood T cell repertoires in COVID-19. Libraries were prepared by immunoSEQ multiplex PCR; TCRdb keeps only in-frame clonotypes and omits some of them. The top ten hold roughly 4.9% of the sample, which has more than 85,000 clones, roughly nine tenths seen once. Sequencing used peripheral blood. Receptors originate from a human donor in a cohort sampled during active COVID-19.

This chain uses TRBV28 with TRBJ1-3; D might be TRBD1 (5 bases). This CDR3 contains 13 residues. Germline assignment: CDR1 MDHEN and CDR2 SYDVKM. The V and J ends lost 5 bases and 7 bases respectively, with 12 bases between them. The CDR3 DNA reads TGTGCCAGCAGTAAGGCGGGGGTGAACACCATATATTTT. Translating gives CASSKAGVNTIYF.

The J gene is TRBJ1-1, the V gene TRBV10-3, with a tentative D call TRBD1 (5 bases). With 4 bases removed from V and 4 bases from J, the gap between germline ends came to 19 bases. This CDR3 is built from 16 residues. The germline gives CDR1 ENHRY, CDR2 SYGVKD. The CDR3 sequence: CAISGVLGPTATEAFF. In DNA, the CDR3 is TGTGCCATCAGTGGGGTCTTGGGGCCTACGGCCACTGAAGCTTTCTTT.

With respect to this clone: Germline is not matched at one junction end, which may reflect a read error. This chain uses TRBV5-1 with TRBJ2-1; TRBD1 is a possible D gene (5 bases). Germline CDR1 reads SGHRS; CDR2 reads YFSETQ. This CDR3 spans 16 amino acids. CDR3 region: CASSLGGRSSDNEQFF. CDR3 nucleotides: TGCGCCAGCAGCTTGGGGGGCCGGAGCTCCGACAATGAGCAGTTCTTC.

The rearrangement uses TRBV18 and TRBJ2-1; no firm D call. V was pared by 6 bases and J by 10 bases, with 22 bases between. CDR1 and CDR2 (germline): KGHSH, LQKENI. The CDR3 covers 15 residues. The CDR3 loop is CASSSARGAGNEQFF. CDR3 DNA: TGTGCCAGCTCGTCCGCCCGCGGAGCCGGTAACGAGCAGTTCTTC.

The chain uses TRBV5-6 and TRBJ2-7, with 7 bases lining up with TRBD1. V was pared by 5 bases and J by 2 bases, with 10 bases of the junction left unmatched. CDR3 size: 15 residues. Per germline, CDR1 SGHDT and CDR2 YYEEEE. CDR3: CASSIGQDPPYEQYF. DNA of the CDR3: TGTGCCAGCAGTATCGGACAGGATCCCCCCTACGAGCAGTACTTC.

V gene TRBV28 combines with J gene TRBJ1-5; 9 positions match TRBD1. The junction had 10 bases not matched to a gene; V was cut back by 10 bases and J by 6 bases. Germline-derived CDR1 and CDR2 are MDHEN and SYDVKM. The CDR3 length is 14 residues. The DNA of the CDR3 is TGTGCCACCCTCGACAGGGGGAGCGGTCAGCCCCAGCATTTT. Translated: CATLDRGSGQPQHF.

CDR3 coding DNA: TGTGCCAGTAGTATAAGGACAAAGAACACCGGGGAGCTGTTTTTT. Encoded protein: CASSIRTKNTGELFF. The V call is TRBV19, the J call TRBJ2-2; D is possibly TRBD1 (5 bases). The CDR3 spans 15 residues. Trimming shortened V by 2 bases and J by 1 base, and 8 bases separated the two germline ends. Germline-derived CDR1 and CDR2 are LNHDA and SQIVND (reference sequence).

The chain employs TRBV5-1 and TRBJ1-2; 10 bases line up with TRBD1. The CDR3 consists of 15 residues. Germline V gene sequence: CDR1 SGHRS, CDR2 YFSETQ. V gave up 0 bases and J gave up 6 bases; unmatched junction bases: 5. CDR3 amino acids: CASSLADRGRDGYTF. The CDR3 region has the DNA TGCGCCAGCAGCTTGGCAGACAGGGGGCGAGATGGCTACACCTTC.

The genes are TRBV7-3 and TRBJ2-1; 7 bases align to TRBD2. V lost 5 bases to trimming and J lost 2 bases; unmatched junction nucleotides: 12. This CDR3 spans 17 amino acids. CDR1 and CDR2 (germline): SGHTA, FQGTGA. CDR3 sequence (DNA): TGTGCCAGCAGCCCCTCCGGGACTACCATGGCCTACAATGAGCAGTTCTTC. It specifies CASSPSGTTMAYNEQFF. The full variable domain, in which reference TRBV7-3 and TRBJ2-1 provide the parts outside the CDR3, is GAGVSQTPSNKVTEKGKYVELRCDPISGHTALYWYRQSLGQGPEFLIYFQGTGAADDSGLPNDRFFAVRPEGSVSTLKIQRTERGDSAVYLCASSPSGTTMAYNEQFFGPGTRLTVL.

The chain is built from TRBV5-1 and TRBJ1-6; D uncertain. V lost 0 bases and J 6 bases, leaving 10 bases between the germline ends. Germline lookup yields CDR1 SGHRS and CDR2 YFSETQ. The CDR3 contains 15 residues. The CDR3 here is CASSLASGLNSPLHF. In DNA form, the CDR3 reads TGCGCCAGCAGCTTGGCTTCAGGCCTTAATTCACCCCTCCACTTT. The whole variable domain, remainder taken from reference TRBV5-1 and TRBJ1-6, is KAGVTQTPRYLIKTRGQQVTLSCSPISGHRSVSWYQQTPGQGLQFLFEYFSETQRNKGNFPGRFSGRQFSNSRSEMNVSTLELGDSALYLCASSLASGLNSPLHFGNGTRLTVT.

The genes are TRBV4-3 and TRBJ2-3; no reliable D call. V lost 1 base to trimming and J lost 2 bases, with 7 bases between them. The CDR3 runs 14 residues. CDR1 is LGHNA and CDR2 is YSLEER in the germline V gene. The CDR3 reads CASSQAGITDTQYF. CDR3 coding DNA: TGCGCCAGCAGCCAAGCAGGAATCACAGATACGCAGTATTTT.

In this sample, this clone turned up a few times. This rearrangement joins TRBV27 to TRBJ1-4; TRBD1 matches at 7 bases. The CDR3 consists of 15 residues. Trimming took 6 bases from V and 6 from J; bases not matched to a gene: 10. The germline V gene encodes CDR1 MNHEY and CDR2 SMNVEV (reference sequence). The chain's CDR3 is CASRFLGGGDEKLFF. In DNA form, the CDR3 reads TGTGCCAGCAGATTCCTTGGAGGGGGCGATGAAAAACTGTTTTTT.

V is TRBV6-6 and J is TRBJ1-5; D is unclear. The CDR3 spans 14 residues. V lost 2 bases, J lost 9 bases, and 14 bases lay in between. CDR1 is MNHNY, CDR2 SVGAGI, per germline (reference sequence). This CDR3 reads CASSYDGQVVPQHF. The CDR3 DNA is TGTGCCAGCAGTTACGACGGCCAGGTAGTGCCCCAGCATTTT.

The chain combines TRBV7-2 with TRBJ1-1, with unresolved D. V lost 5 bases and J lost 8, with 15 bases in between. Germline V gene data show CDR1 as SGHTA and CDR2 as FQGNSA. The CDR3 sequence is 13 residues long. CDR3 in amino acids: CASSLWLGEEAFF. CDR3 nucleotide sequence: TGTGCCAGCAGCCTCTGGCTGGGAGAAGAAGCTTTCTTT.

This clone was found a few times. The chain has TRBV2 and TRBJ2-3; TRBD1 might be the D (6 bases). Deletions cut 10 bases from V and 2 bases from J, with 13 bases between. Germline assignment: CDR1 SNHLY and CDR2 FYNNEI. There are 13 residues in the CDR3. The CDR3 region has the DNA TGTGCCACCAAGTACAGGGACACAGATACGCAGTATTTT. Protein product: CATKYRDTDTQYF.